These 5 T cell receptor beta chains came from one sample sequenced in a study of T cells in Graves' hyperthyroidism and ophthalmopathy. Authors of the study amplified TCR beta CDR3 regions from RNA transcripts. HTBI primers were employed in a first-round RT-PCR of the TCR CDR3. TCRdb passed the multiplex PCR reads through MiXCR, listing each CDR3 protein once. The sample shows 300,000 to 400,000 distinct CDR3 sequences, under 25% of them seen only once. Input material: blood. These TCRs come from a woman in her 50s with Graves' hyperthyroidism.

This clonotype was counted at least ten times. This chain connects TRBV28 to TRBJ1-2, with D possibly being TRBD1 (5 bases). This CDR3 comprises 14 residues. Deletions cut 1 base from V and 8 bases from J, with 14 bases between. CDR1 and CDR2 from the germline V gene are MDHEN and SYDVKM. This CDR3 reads CASSLSGGTPGYTF. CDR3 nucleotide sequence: TGTGCCAGCAGTTTATCGGGGGGGACGCCGGGCTACACCTTC.

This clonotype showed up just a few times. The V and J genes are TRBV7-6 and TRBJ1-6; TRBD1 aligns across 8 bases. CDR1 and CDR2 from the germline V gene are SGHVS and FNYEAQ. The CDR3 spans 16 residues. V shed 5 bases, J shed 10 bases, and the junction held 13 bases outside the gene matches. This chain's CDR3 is CASSKTPDRERSPLHF. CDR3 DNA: TGTGCCAGCAGCAAAACCCCGGACAGGGAGAGATCACCCCTCCACTTT.

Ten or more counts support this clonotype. The CDR3 protein is CASRMPAGLAGANYNEQFF. In DNA, the CDR3 is TGTGCCAGCAGAATGCCCGCGGGACTAGCGGGAGCTAACTACAATGAGCAGTTCTTC. The genes are TRBV28 and TRBJ2-1, with 14 bases aligning to TRBD2. This CDR3 spans 19 amino acids. The trim removed 6 bases at V and 3 bases at J, leaving 13 bases unmatched. Germline CDR1 MDHEN, CDR2 SYDVKM.

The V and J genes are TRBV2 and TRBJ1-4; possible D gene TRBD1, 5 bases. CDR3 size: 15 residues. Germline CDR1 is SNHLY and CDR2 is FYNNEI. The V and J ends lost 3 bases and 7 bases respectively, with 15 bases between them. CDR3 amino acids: CASSDDSPTGEKLFF. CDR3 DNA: TGTGCCAGCAGTGACGACAGCCCGACGGGTGAAAAACTGTTTTTT.

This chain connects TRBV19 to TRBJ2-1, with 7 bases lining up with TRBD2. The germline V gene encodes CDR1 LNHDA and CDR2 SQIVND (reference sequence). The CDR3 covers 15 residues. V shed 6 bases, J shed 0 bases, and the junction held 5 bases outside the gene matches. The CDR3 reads CASRQSGDSYNEQFF. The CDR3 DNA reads TGTGCCAGTAGACAAAGCGGGGACTCCTACAATGAGCAGTTCTTC.